These T cell receptor beta chains were read from a single sample in a study of blood T cell repertoires in COVID-19. Clones were read by immunoSEQ multiplex PCR, and TCRdb kept only the in-frame ones, dropping some. Of about 100,000 clones in the sample, about 90% were seen once. The sample consisted of peripheral blood. The receptors were sampled from a human donor in a cohort sampled during active COVID-19. CDR3s include the opening cysteine and the closing phenylalanine or tryptophan. Each record gives: V gene, J gene, clone size, D gene, CDR3 DNA, CDR3 protein. D genes are given only for firm matches. Not all rows give a size; the values are once, few, many and, for expanded clones, a class.

TRBV11-1	TRBJ2-3	once	-	TGTGCCAGTCGACCTAGCCCTCCTAGCACAGATACGCAGTATTTT	CASRPSPPSTDTQYF
TRBV6-4	TRBJ1-2	-	TRBD1	TGTGCCAGCAGTGACGACAGGGGAGATGGCTACACCTTC	CASSDDRGDGYTF
TRBV9	TRBJ2-2	-	TRBD2	TGTGCCAGCAGCGTAGGCCCTCTAGCGGGAGTGCCCGGGGAGCTGTTTTTT	CASSVGPLAGVPGELFF
TRBV3-1/TRBV3-2	TRBJ2-2	-	-	TGTGCCAGCAGCCAAGAGCTCCCAGATAACACCGGGGAGCTGTTTTTT	CASSQELPDNTGELFF
TRBV11-2	TRBJ2-1	few	TRBD2	TGTGCCAGCAGCTTAGACCGATGGGAACTAGCGGGGGTCTCCTACAATGAGCAGTTCTTC	CASSLDRWELAGVSYNEQFF
TRBV2	TRBJ1-4	-	TRBD1	TGTGCCAGCAGTGAACGACAGGGGCCGAATGAAAAACTGTTTTTT	CASSERQGPNEKLFF
TRBV19	TRBJ1-4	-	-	TGTGCCAGTACCGTAGGCGGGGGGACTAATGAAAAACTGTTTTTT	CASTVGGGTNEKLFF
TRBV19	TRBJ2-1	-	TRBD2	TGTGCCAGCAACTCAGAGACTAGCGGGAAAGAGCAGTTCTTC	CASNSETSGKEQFF
TRBV28	TRBJ2-1	-	TRBD2	TGTGCCAGCAGTTTAGGCCAATTGGGACTAGCGGGTACAAGCTCCTACAATGAGCAGTTCTTC	CASSLGQLGLAGTSSYNEQFF
TRBV28	TRBJ2-1	-	TRBD2	TGTGCCAGCAGTAATCTAGCGGGAGAGTACAATGAGCAGTTCTTC	CASSNLAGEYNEQFF
TRBV6-1	TRBJ2-3	-	TRBD1	TGTGCCAGCAGTGGGGGGGGACAGGGGTTGGCAGATACGCAGTATTTT	CASSGGGQGLADTQYF
TRBV6-1	TRBJ2-2	-	TRBD1	TGTGCCAGCAGTGAGCACTTACAGGGGGCGCAAATCGGGGAGCTGTTTTTT	CASSEHLQGAQIGELFF
TRBV10-1	TRBJ2-3	once	-	TGCGCCAGCAGTGAGGGCCATAGCCCGCCAGATACGCAGTATTTT	CASSEGHSPPDTQYF
TRBV9	TRBJ1-2	-	TRBD1	TGTGCCAGCAGCGTAGCGACAGGGGATCGGGGCTACACCTTC	CASSVATGDRGYTF
TRBV25-1	TRBJ1-3	-	-	TGTGCCAGCAGTCCGGATGGGCAGGGGAGCAACACCATATATTTT	CASSPDGQGSNTIYF
TRBV19	TRBJ2-7	-	-	TGTGCCAGTAGTAGCGGATTGTACGAGCAGTACTTC	CASSSGLYEQYF
TRBV4-1	TRBJ2-3	-	TRBD2	TGCGCCAGCAGCCCCCGGGTAGCGGGAATGTTTTCAGATACGCAGTATTTT	CASSPRVAGMFSDTQYF
TRBV6-2/TRBV6-3	TRBJ1-5	few	TRBD1	TGTGCCAGCAGCAGTGACAGGGGGGGAAATCAGCCCCAGCATTTT	CASSSDRGGNQPQHF
TRBV12-1	TRBJ1-1	-	-	TGTGCCAGCAGGCCACGACCCGTAGGGGACAGGGGTTCGGAGGGGACTGAAGCTTTCTTT	CASRPRPVGDRGSEGTEAFF
TRBV18	TRBJ2-7	-	-	TGTGCCAGCTCACCTGGTCTAGCAAGGGCCTACGAGCAGTACTTC	CASSPGLARAYEQYF
TRBV7-2	TRBJ2-7	-	TRBD2	TGTGCCAGCAGCTTACTGACTAGCGGTACCTACGAGCAGTACTTC	CASSLLTSGTYEQYF
TRBV6-5	TRBJ2-7	-	TRBD2	TGTGCCAGCAACGACCTAGCGGGGTCCTACGAGCAGTACTTC	CASNDLAGSYEQYF
TRBV7-8	TRBJ1-4	-	TRBD1	TGTGCCAGCAGCCATGCCAGGGGGACGATCCAGTTGAATGAAAAACTGTTTTTT	CASSHARGTIQLNEKLFF
TRBV12-3/TRBV12-4	TRBJ1-6	-	-	TGTGCCAGTCGGACAAATGATAATTCACCCCTCCACTTT	CASRTNDNSPLHF
TRBV24-1	TRBJ1-2	-	TRBD1	TGTGCCACCAGTGACAGGACAGGGAAGTATGGCTACACCTTC	CATSDRTGKYGYTF
TRBV27	TRBJ2-3	-	-	TGTGCCAGCAGTCTGTCGGACGGCGGGGATACGCAGTATTTT	CASSLSDGGDTQYF
TRBV11-2	TRBJ2-1	-	-	TGTGCCAGCAGCTTAGATGTGGGGCGTGAGCAGTTCTTC	CASSLDVGREQFF
TRBV6-5	TRBJ2-5	-	TRBD2	TGTGCCAGCAGCATTCTAGCGGGAGTATACGAGACCCAGTACTTC	CASSILAGVYETQYF
TRBV7-8	TRBJ2-1	-	-	TGTGCCAGCAGCTTTAGCGCCCCGTTGGGAGAGCAGTTCTTC	CASSFSAPLGEQFF
TRBV7-2	TRBJ2-2	once	-	TGTGCCAGCAGCTTAGGGCAGGGGAGCACCGGGGAGCTGTTTTTT	CASSLGQGSTGELFF
TRBV2	TRBJ2-7	-	-	TGTGCCAGCAGTGAACGAGACTTC	CASSERDF
TRBV6-6	TRBJ2-3	-	TRBD1	TGTGCCAGCAGCCCTCGGGACAGGGGGTTCACAGATACGCAGTATTTT	CASSPRDRGFTDTQYF
TRBV19	TRBJ1-2	-	-	TGTGCCAGTAGTAGACAGGCCTCTAACTATGGCTACACCTTC	CASSRQASNYGYTF
TRBV7-3	TRBJ1-2	-	-	TGTGCCAGCAGCGCCGGCTATGGCTACACCTTC	CASSAGYGYTF
TRBV6-2/TRBV6-3	TRBJ2-1	-	TRBD2	TGTGCCAGCAGTTCCCTGAAGGGCGGGAGGGAGTACAATGAGCAGTTCTTC	CASSSLKGGREYNEQFF
TRBV7-9	TRBJ2-5	-	TRBD1	TGTGCCAGCAGCTCGGGACAGGGTGAGACCCAGTACTTC	CASSSGQGETQYF
TRBV5-4	TRBJ2-7	-	-	TGTGCCAGCAGCTCCAGGTCCAGCTACGAGCAGTACTTC	CASSSRSSYEQYF
TRBV14	TRBJ2-5	-	TRBD2	TGTGCCAGCAGCCAAGATCTTGCAGGGAGGGGGACCCAGTACTTC	CASSQDLAGRGTQYF
TRBV6-2/TRBV6-3	TRBJ2-2	-	TRBD1	TGTGCCAGCAGCACAACCCGACAGGGCAGAAATGTCAGGGAGCTGTTTTTT	CASSTTRQGRNVRELFF
TRBV18	TRBJ1-1	-	TRBD1	TGTGCCAGCTCACCGATGGCAGGGGGCGCGGTGAGTTCGAACACTGAAGCTTTCTTT	CASSPMAGGAVSSNTEAFF
TRBV3-1/TRBV3-2	TRBJ2-7	-	-	TGTGCCAGCAGCTCCGAGGGCTCCGAGCAGTACTTC	CASSSEGSEQYF
TRBV7-6	TRBJ2-3	-	TRBD2	TGTGCCAGCAGCTTACGTTTCGCGGGAGGGGGCCCTAGCACAGATACGCAGTATTTT	CASSLRFAGGGPSTDTQYF
TRBV10-3	TRBJ2-1	-	TRBD1	TGTGCCATCAGTGGGGACAGGGGTTCCCTTTTCGGTAGGAGCTCCTACAATGAGCAGTTCTTC	CAISGDRGSLFGRSSYNEQFF
TRBV2	TRBJ2-3	once	TRBD2	TGTGCCAGCAGTGCTAGCGGGATCACAGATACGCAGTATTTT	CASSASGITDTQYF
TRBV7-9	TRBJ2-1	-	TRBD1	TGTGCCAGCAGCGCCCGGGACAGCCTACTTGAGCAGTTCTTC	CASSARDSLLEQFF